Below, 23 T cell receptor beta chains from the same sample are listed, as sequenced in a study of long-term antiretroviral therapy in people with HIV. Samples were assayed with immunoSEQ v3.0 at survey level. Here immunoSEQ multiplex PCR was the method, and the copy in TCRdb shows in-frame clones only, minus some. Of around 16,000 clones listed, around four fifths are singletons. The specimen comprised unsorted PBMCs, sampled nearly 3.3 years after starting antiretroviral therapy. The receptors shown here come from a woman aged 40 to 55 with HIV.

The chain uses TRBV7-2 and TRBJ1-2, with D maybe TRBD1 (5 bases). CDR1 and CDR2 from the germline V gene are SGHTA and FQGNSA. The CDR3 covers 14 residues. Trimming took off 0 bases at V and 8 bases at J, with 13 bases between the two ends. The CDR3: CASSLAGAEGGYTF. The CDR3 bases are TGTGCCAGCAGCTTAGCAGGGGCGGAGGGAGGCTACACCTTC.

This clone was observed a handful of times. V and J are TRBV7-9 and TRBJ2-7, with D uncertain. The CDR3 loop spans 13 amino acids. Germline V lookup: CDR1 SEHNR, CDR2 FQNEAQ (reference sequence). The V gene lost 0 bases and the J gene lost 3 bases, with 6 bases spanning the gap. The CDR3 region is CASSLAWGYEQYF. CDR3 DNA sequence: TGTGCCAGCAGCTTAGCGTGGGGCTACGAGCAGTACTTC.

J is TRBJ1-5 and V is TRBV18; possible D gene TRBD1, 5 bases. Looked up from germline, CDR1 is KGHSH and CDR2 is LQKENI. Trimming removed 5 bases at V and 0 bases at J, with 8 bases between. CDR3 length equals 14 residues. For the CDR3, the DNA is TGTGCCAGCTCAGGCGGGGGTAGCAATCAGCCCCAGCATTTT. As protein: CASSGGGSNQPQHF.

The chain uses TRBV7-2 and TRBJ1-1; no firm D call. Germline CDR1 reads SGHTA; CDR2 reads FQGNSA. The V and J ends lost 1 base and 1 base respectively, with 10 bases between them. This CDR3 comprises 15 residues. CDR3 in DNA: TGTGCCAGCAGCTTAGTTTCTCCCGGGAACACTGAAGCTTTCTTT. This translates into CASSLVSPGNTEAFF.

DNA of the CDR3: TGTGCCAGCTCGCCCGGGACCGTGGACTACAATGAGCAGTTCTTC. It encodes CASSPGTVDYNEQFF. This rearrangement joins TRBV18 to TRBJ2-1; either TRBD1 or TRBD2 may supply D (5 bases each). This CDR3 comprises 15 residues. The germline V gene encodes CDR1 KGHSH and CDR2 LQKENI. V gave up 6 bases and J gave up 3 bases, with 15 bases separating them.

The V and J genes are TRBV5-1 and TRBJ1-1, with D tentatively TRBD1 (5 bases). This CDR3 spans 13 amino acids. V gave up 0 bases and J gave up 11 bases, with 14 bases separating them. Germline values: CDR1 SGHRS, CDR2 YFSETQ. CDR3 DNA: TGCGCCAGCAGCTTGGGACAGATCACTGGCGCTTTCTTT. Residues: CASSLGQITGAFF.

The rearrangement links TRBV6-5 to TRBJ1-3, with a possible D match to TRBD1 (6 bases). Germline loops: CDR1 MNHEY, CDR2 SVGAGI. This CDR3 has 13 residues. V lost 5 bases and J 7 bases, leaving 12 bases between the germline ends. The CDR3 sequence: CASSEGGRNTIYF. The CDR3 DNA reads TGTGCCAGCAGTGAAGGGGGTCGGAACACCATATATTTT.

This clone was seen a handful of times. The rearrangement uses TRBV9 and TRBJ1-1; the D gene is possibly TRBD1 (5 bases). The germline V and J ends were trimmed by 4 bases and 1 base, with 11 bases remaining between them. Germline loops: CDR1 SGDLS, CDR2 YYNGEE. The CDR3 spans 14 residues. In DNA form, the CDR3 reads TGTGCCAGCAGCCCCTGGGACGGGAACACTGAAGCTTTCTTT. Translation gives CASSPWDGNTEAFF. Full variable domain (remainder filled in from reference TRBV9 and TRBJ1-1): DSGVTQTPKHLITATGQRVTLRCSPRSGDLSVYWYQQSLDQGLQFLIQYYNGEERAKGNILERFSAQQFPDLHSELNLSSLELGDSALYFCASSPWDGNTEAFFGQGTRLTVV.

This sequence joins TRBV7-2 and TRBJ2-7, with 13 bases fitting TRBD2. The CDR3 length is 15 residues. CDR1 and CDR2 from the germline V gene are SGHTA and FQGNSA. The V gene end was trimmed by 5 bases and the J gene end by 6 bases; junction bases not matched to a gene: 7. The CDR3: CASSPGTSGAIEQYF. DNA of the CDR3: TGTGCCAGCAGCCCTGGGACTAGCGGGGCTATCGAGCAGTACTTC.

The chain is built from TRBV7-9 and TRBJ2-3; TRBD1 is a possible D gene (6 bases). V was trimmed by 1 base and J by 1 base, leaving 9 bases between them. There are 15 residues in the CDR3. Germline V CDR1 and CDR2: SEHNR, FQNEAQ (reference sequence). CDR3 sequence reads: CASSLDAGGTDTQYF. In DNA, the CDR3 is TGTGCCAGCAGCTTAGATGCAGGGGGCACAGATACGCAGTATTTT.

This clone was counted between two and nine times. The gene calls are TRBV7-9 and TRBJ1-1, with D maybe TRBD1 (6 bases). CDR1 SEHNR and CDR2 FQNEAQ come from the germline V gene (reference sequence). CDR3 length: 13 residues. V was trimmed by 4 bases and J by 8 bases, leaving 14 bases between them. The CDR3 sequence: CASSSWTAGEAFF. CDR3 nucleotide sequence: TGTGCCAGCAGCTCGTGGACAGCAGGAGAAGCTTTCTTT.

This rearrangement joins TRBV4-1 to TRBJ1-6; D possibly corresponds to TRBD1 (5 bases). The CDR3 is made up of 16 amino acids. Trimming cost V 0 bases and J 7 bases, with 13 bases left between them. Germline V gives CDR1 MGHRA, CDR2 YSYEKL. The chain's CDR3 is CASSQDGNRQNSPLHF. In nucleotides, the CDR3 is TGCGCCAGCAGCCAAGATGGCAACAGGCAGAATTCACCCCTCCACTTT.

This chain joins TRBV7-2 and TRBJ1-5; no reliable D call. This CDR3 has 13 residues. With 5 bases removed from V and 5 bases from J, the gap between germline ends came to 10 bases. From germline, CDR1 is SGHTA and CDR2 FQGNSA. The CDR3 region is CASSPQSDQPQHF. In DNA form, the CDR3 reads TGTGCCAGCAGCCCCCAATCTGATCAGCCCCAGCATTTT.

The CDR3 loop is CASSFWGLEKKLFF. Written as DNA, the CDR3 is TGTGCCAGCAGCTTCTGGGGCCTGGAGAAGAAACTGTTTTTT. The chain couples TRBV5-4 to TRBJ1-4; D is possibly TRBD1 (5 bases). Trimming removed 2 bases from V and 11 bases from J, with 16 bases in between. The CDR3 is made up of 14 amino acids. Germline assignment: CDR1 SGHNT and CDR2 YYREEE (reference sequence).

CDR3 coding DNA: TGTGCCAGCAGCTTAGATTCCGGGACTTTTATTGACGAGCAGTTCTTC. It specifies CASSLDSGTFIDEQFF. V gene TRBV7-9 combines with J gene TRBJ2-1; perhaps TRBD2 as D (6 bases). V was clipped by 1 base and J by 10 bases, with 20 bases between them. Germline V gene data show CDR1 as SEHNR and CDR2 as FQNEAQ (reference sequence). The CDR3 contains 16 residues. The full variable domain, in which reference TRBV7-9 and TRBJ2-1 provide the parts outside the CDR3, is DTGVSQNPRHKITKRGQNVTFRCDPISEHNRLYWYRQTLGQGPEFLTYFQNEAQLEKSRLLSDRFSAERPKGSFSTLEIQRTEQGDSAMYLCASSLDSGTFIDEQFFGPGTRLTVL.

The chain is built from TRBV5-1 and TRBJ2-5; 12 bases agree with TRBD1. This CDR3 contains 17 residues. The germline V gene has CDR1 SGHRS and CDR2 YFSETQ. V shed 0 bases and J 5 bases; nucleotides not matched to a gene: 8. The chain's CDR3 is CASSLVGTGGGWETQYF. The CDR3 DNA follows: TGCGCCAGCAGCTTGGTCGGGACAGGGGGCGGCTGGGAGACCCAGTACTTC.

The CDR3 region is CASSEAGRTDTQYF. The CDR3 region has the DNA TGTGCCAGCAGTGAGGCAGGGAGGACAGATACGCAGTATTTT. The V call is TRBV2, the J call TRBJ2-3, with TRBD2 as a possible D gene (6 bases). From germline, CDR1 is SNHLY and CDR2 FYNNEI. Trimming stripped 3 bases from V and 3 bases from J, with 10 bases between. The CDR3 totals 14 residues.

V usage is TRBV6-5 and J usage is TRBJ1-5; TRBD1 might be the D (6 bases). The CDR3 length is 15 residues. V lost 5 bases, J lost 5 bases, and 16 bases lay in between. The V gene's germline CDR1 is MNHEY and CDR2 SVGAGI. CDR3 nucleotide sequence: TGTGCCAGCAGTCCTAATGGGGGGCTGGATCAGCCCCAGCATTTT. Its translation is CASSPNGGLDQPQHF.

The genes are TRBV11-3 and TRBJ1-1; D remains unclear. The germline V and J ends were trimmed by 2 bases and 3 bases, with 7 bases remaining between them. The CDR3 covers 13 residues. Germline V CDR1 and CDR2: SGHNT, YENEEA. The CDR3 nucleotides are TGTGCCAGCAGCTTATTCCCCCACACTGAAGCTTTCTTT. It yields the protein CASSLFPHTEAFF.

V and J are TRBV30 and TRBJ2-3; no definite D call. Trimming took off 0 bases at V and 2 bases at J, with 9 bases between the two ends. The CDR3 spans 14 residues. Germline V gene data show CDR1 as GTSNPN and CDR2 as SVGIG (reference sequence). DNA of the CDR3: TGTGCCTGGAGTGTAAAACAGACCACAGATACGCAGTATTTT. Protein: CAWSVKQTTDTQYF. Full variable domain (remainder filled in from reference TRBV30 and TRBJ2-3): SQTIHQWPATLVQPVGSPLSLECTVEGTSNPNLYWYRQAAGRGLQLLFYSVGIGQISSEVPQNLSASRPQDRQFILSSKKLLLSDSGFYLCAWSVKQTTDTQYFGPGTRLTVL.

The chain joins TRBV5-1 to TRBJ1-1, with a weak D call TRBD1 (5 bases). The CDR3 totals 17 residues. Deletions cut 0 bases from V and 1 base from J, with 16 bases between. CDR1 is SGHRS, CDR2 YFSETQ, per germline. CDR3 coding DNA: TGCGCCAGCAGCTTGGGGTGGGGCGATGGGGGGAACACTGAAGCTTTCTTT. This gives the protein CASSLGWGDGGNTEAFF.

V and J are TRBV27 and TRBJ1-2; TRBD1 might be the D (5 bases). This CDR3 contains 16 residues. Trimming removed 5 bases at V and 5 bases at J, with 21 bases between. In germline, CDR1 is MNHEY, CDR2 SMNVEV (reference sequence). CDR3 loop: CASSPLDSGGHYGYTF. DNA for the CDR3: TGTGCCAGCAGTCCCCTGGATAGCGGGGGTCATTATGGCTACACCTTC.

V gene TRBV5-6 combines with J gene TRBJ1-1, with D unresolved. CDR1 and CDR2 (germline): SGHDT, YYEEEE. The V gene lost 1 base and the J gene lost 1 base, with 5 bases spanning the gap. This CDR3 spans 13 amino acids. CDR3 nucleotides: TGTGCCAGCAGCTTGAACAGGAACACTGAAGCTTTCTTT. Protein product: CASSLNRNTEAFF.